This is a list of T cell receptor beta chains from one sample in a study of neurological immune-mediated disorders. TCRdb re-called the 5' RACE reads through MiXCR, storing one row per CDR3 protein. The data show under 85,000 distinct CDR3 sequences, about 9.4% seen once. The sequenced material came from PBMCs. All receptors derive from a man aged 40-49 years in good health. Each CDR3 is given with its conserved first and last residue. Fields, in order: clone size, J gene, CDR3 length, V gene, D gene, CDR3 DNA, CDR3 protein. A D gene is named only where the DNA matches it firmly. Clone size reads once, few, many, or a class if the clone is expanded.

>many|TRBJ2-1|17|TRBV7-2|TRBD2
TGTGCCAGCAGCTTAGGATTTAGCGGGGGGGCAGCAAATGAGCAGTTCTTC
CASSLGFSGGAANEQFF
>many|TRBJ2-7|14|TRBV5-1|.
TGCGCCAGCAGCTTGAGGCAGGGTCCCTACGAGCAGTACTTC
CASSLRQGPYEQYF
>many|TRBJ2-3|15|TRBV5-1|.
TGCGCCAGCGGCAAGAGTGGATCTAGCACAGATACGCAGTATTTT
CASGKSGSSTDTQYF
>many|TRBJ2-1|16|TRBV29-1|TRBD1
TGCAGCGTTGAAGATCAGGGGGAAAGCTCCTACAATGAGCAGTTCTTC
CSVEDQGESSYNEQFF
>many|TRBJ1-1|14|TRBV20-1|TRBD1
TGCAGTGCTAGGGATGGGACAGGGAACACTGAAGCTTTCTTT
CSARDGTGNTEAFF
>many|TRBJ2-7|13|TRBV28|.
TGTGCCAGCAATTCAGACAGGCCCTACGAGCAGTACTTC
CASNSDRPYEQYF
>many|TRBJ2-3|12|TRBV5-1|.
TGCGCCAGCAGCCCGACGACAGATACGCAGTATTTT
CASSPTTDTQYF
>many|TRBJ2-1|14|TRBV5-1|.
TGCGCCAGCAGCTTGCAATCAGCGAATAATGAGCAGTTCTTC
CASSLQSANNEQFF
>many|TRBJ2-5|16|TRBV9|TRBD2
TGTGCCAGCAGCATGGGACTAGCGGATCTTTCGGAGACCCAGTACTTC
CASSMGLADLSETQYF
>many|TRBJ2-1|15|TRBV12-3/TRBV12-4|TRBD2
TGTGCCAGCAGTCCCGTTAGCGGGGCGGTGGATGAGCAGTTCTTC
CASSPVSGAVDEQFF
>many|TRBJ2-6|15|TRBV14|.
TGTGCCAGCAGTCGTACCGGCTCTGGGGCCAACGTCCTGACTTTC
CASSRTGSGANVLTF
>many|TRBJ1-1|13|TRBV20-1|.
TGCAGTGCTGTACAGGGTTCGGCCACTGAAGCTTTCTTT
CSAVQGSATEAFF
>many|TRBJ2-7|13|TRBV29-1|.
TGCAGCGTTGAAGAGGGAACAGCCTACGAGCAGTACTTC
CSVEEGTAYEQYF
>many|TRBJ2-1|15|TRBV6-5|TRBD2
TGTGCCAGCAGTTACACGCTAGCGGAATTGGGTGAGCAGTTCTTC
CASSYTLAELGEQFF
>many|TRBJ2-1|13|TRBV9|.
TGTGCCAGCAGCGTAGGCACCTACAATGAGCAGTTCTTC
CASSVGTYNEQFF
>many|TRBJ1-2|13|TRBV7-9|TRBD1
TGTGCCAGCAGCACCGAGACAGGGGGTGGCTACACCTTC
CASSTETGGGYTF
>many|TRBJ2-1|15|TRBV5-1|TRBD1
TGCGCCAGCAGCTTGGGACAGGGACGACTAAATGAGCAGTTCTTC
CASSLGQGRLNEQFF
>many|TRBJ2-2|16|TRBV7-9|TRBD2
TGTGCCAGCAGCCCACTAGCGGGAGGGCCAACCGGGGAGCTGTTTTTT
CASSPLAGGPTGELFF
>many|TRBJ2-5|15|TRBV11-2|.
TGTGCCAGCAGCCAATCGATGGGATTCCAAGAGACCCAGTACTTC
CASSQSMGFQETQYF
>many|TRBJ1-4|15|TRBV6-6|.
TGTGCCAGCAGCAGAGGACAGAATCAAAATGAAAAACTGTTTTTT
CASSRGQNQNEKLFF
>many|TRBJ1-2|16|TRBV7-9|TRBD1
TGTGCCAGCAGCTTCGTGGACAGGGCCTTTAAGTTTGGCTACACCTTC
CASSFVDRAFKFGYTF
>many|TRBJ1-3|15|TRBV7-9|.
TGTGCCAGCAGCTGGTTCCGGGACGAAGAAAACACCATATATTTT
CASSWFRDEENTIYF
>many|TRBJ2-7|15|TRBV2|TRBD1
TGTGCCAGTGGGCGGGCCAGACAGGGGGCCCACGAGCAGTACTTC
CASGRARQGAHEQYF
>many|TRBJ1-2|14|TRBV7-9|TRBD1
TGTGCCAGCAGCCCCAGACAGGGGCACTATGGCTACACCTTC
CASSPRQGHYGYTF